This is a list of T cell receptor beta chains from one sample in a study of shared clonotypes between healthy human individuals. Profiled with immunoSEQ multiplex PCR; TCRdb holds only in-frame clones, not every one. This sample has over 2 million clones, with about 95% found just once. The sample consisted of naive CD8+ T cells sorted from blood. These receptors were collected from a man between 18 and 29 years old in good health. Each CDR3 is given with its conserved first and last residue. Each record gives: V gene, D gene, J gene, clone size, CDR3 DNA, CDR3 protein. A D gene is named only where the DNA matches it firmly. Clone size is stated in some rows and not others, as once, few, many or a class when expanded.

v_gene: TRBV7-9
d_gene: TRBD1
j_gene: TRBJ2-7
abundance: NA
CDR3nt: TGTGCCAGCAGCGCTACAGGGGCGACCTACGAGCAGTACTTC
CDR3aa: CASSATGATYEQYF

v_gene: TRBV27
d_gene: NA
j_gene: TRBJ1-1
abundance: NA
CDR3nt: TGTGCCAGCAGTCTGACAGGTGTCGCAACTGAAGCTTTCTTT
CDR3aa: CASSLTGVATEAFF

v_gene: TRBV28
d_gene: NA
j_gene: TRBJ1-1
abundance: NA
CDR3nt: TGTGCCAGCACTCACCCGGAAGGGGATAGAGCTTTCTTT
CDR3aa: CASTHPEGDRAFF

v_gene: TRBV10-3
d_gene: NA
j_gene: TRBJ2-1
abundance: once
CDR3nt: TGTGCCATCAGTGACGTTAGCGGCAGCTCCTACAATGAGCAGTTCTTC
CDR3aa: CAISDVSGSSYNEQFF

v_gene: TRBV19
d_gene: NA
j_gene: TRBJ1-1
abundance: NA
CDR3nt: TGTGCCAGTAGTATCCGCGGGGGCACTGAAGCTTTCTTT
CDR3aa: CASSIRGGTEAFF

v_gene: TRBV7-9
d_gene: NA
j_gene: TRBJ1-3
abundance: once
CDR3nt: TGTGCCAGCAGCTTAGTAGGGGCACTTGGATATTTT
CDR3aa: CASSLVGALGYF

v_gene: TRBV13
d_gene: TRBD1
j_gene: TRBJ2-7
abundance: NA
CDR3nt: TGTGCCAGCAGCCCAGGACAGGGGGGGTACGAGCAGTACTTC
CDR3aa: CASSPGQGGYEQYF

v_gene: TRBV6-1
d_gene: NA
j_gene: TRBJ1-1
abundance: NA
CDR3nt: TGTGCCAGCATTAGGACACGGACAGCCGGCACTGAAGCTTTCTTT
CDR3aa: CASIRTRTAGTEAFF

v_gene: TRBV5-5
d_gene: NA
j_gene: TRBJ1-2
abundance: NA
CDR3nt: TGTGCCAGCAGCCTAATGCGGGACTTCGAGTCAAATGGCTACACCTTC
CDR3aa: CASSLMRDFESNGYTF

v_gene: TRBV4-1
d_gene: NA
j_gene: TRBJ1-1
abundance: NA
CDR3nt: TGCGCCAGCAGCCAAGATGGGGGGCAGGCTTTCTTT
CDR3aa: CASSQDGGQAFF

v_gene: TRBV9
d_gene: NA
j_gene: TRBJ2-7
abundance: NA
CDR3nt: TGTGCCAGCAGCGCCTCCGACTACGAGCAGTACTTC
CDR3aa: CASSASDYEQYF

v_gene: TRBV27
d_gene: TRBD1
j_gene: TRBJ2-7
abundance: NA
CDR3nt: TGTGCCAGCAGTTTGACAGGGGCCCCGAGCTCCTACGAGCAGTACTTC
CDR3aa: CASSLTGAPSSYEQYF

v_gene: TRBV29-1
d_gene: NA
j_gene: TRBJ2-7
abundance: NA
CDR3nt: TGCAGCGTTGTTGAGGGCTACGAGCAGTACTTC
CDR3aa: CSVVEGYEQYF

v_gene: TRBV10-2
d_gene: TRBD2
j_gene: TRBJ2-7
abundance: NA
CDR3nt: TGCGCCAGCAGCCCCACCAATCTAGCGGGTGGTGAGTCCCCCTACGAGCAGTACTTC
CDR3aa: CASSPTNLAGGESPYEQYF

v_gene: TRBV5-4
d_gene: NA
j_gene: TRBJ2-7
abundance: NA
CDR3nt: TGTGCCAGCAGCCGCGACGGACCCTACGAGCAGTACTTC
CDR3aa: CASSRDGPYEQYF

v_gene: TRBV10-2
d_gene: NA
j_gene: TRBJ1-2
abundance: NA
CDR3nt: TGCGCCAGCAGTGAGTCGTCCAGGGGCGACTATGGCTACACCTTC
CDR3aa: CASSESSRGDYGYTF

v_gene: TRBV11-3
d_gene: TRBD2
j_gene: TRBJ2-5
abundance: NA
CDR3nt: TGTGCCAGCAGCTCCGTAGAGCGGGAGCCGAATGAAGCGGTCCTTATAGGCTACTTC
CDR3aa: CASSSVEREPNEAVLIGYF

v_gene: TRBV27
d_gene: NA
j_gene: TRBJ1-4
abundance: NA
CDR3nt: TGTGCCAGCAGTTTATCCCAACGATATGTTGACGAAAAACTGTTTTTT
CDR3aa: CASSLSQRYVDEKLFF

v_gene: TRBV5-7
d_gene: NA
j_gene: TRBJ1-3
abundance: NA
CDR3nt: TGTGCCAGCAGCTTGGAAAGGGGCGCCTCTGGAAACACCATATATTTT
CDR3aa: CASSLERGASGNTIYF

v_gene: TRBV6-5
d_gene: TRBD2
j_gene: TRBJ2-5
abundance: NA
CDR3nt: TGTGCCAGCAGTTATGTAGGACTAGCGGGAGAGACCCAGTACTTC
CDR3aa: CASSYVGLAGETQYF

v_gene: TRBV25-1
d_gene: NA
j_gene: TRBJ2-1
abundance: NA
CDR3nt: TGTGCCAGCAAGAATACTGACAGTAGGGACAATGAGCAGTTCTTC
CDR3aa: CASKNTDSRDNEQFF

v_gene: TRBV28
d_gene: TRBD1
j_gene: TRBJ2-7
abundance: NA
CDR3nt: TGTGCCAGCAGATTTATCCCGGGACAGGGGGTCCCCGAGCAGTACTTC
CDR3aa: CASRFIPGQGVPEQYF

v_gene: TRBV25-1
d_gene: TRBD1
j_gene: TRBJ2-7
abundance: NA
CDR3nt: TGTGCCAGCAGTGGGGGCCGGACAGGGTCTCAGTACTTC
CDR3aa: CASSGGRTGSQYF

v_gene: TRBV15
d_gene: NA
j_gene: TRBJ1-5
abundance: NA
CDR3nt: TGTGCCACCAGCAGAGATTTGGGAAGTAGCAATCAGCCCCAGCATTTT
CDR3aa: CATSRDLGSSNQPQHF

v_gene: TRBV4-1
d_gene: NA
j_gene: TRBJ1-1
abundance: NA
CDR3nt: TGCGCCAGCAGCCAAAGGGGCGGTGAAGCTTTCTTT
CDR3aa: CASSQRGGEAFF

v_gene: TRBV13
d_gene: NA
j_gene: TRBJ1-1
abundance: NA
CDR3nt: TGTGCCAGCAGTCGGGAGGCTAACACTGAAGCTTTCTTT
CDR3aa: CASSREANTEAFF

v_gene: TRBV11-2
d_gene: TRBD1
j_gene: TRBJ1-1
abundance: NA
CDR3nt: TGTGCCAGCAGCTTTGGGCAGGGGGTATTGAACACTGAAGCTTTCTTT
CDR3aa: CASSFGQGVLNTEAFF

v_gene: TRBV6-6
d_gene: NA
j_gene: TRBJ2-7
abundance: NA
CDR3nt: TGTGCCAGCAGTTCCCAAGGACCGCAGGACGAGCAGTACTTC
CDR3aa: CASSSQGPQDEQYF

v_gene: TRBV7-6
d_gene: TRBD2
j_gene: TRBJ2-1
abundance: once
CDR3nt: TGTGCCAGCACCCCGGGGGGAGGGAACAATGAGCAGTTCTTC
CDR3aa: CASTPGGGNNEQFF

v_gene: TRBV27
d_gene: NA
j_gene: TRBJ2-7
abundance: once
CDR3nt: TGTGCCAGCCGTTTTCAGGGAATCTCCTACGAGCAGTACTTC
CDR3aa: CASRFQGISYEQYF

v_gene: TRBV4-1
d_gene: NA
j_gene: TRBJ2-7
abundance: NA
CDR3nt: TGCGCCAGCAGCACCGGGCGGGGTTACGAGCAGTACTTC
CDR3aa: CASSTGRGYEQYF

v_gene: TRBV4-3
d_gene: NA
j_gene: TRBJ2-3
abundance: NA
CDR3nt: TGCGCCAGCAGCCAAGACCTGCGGGGAGCAACAGATACGCAGTATTTT
CDR3aa: CASSQDLRGATDTQYF

v_gene: TRBV12-5
d_gene: NA
j_gene: TRBJ2-5
abundance: NA
CDR3nt: TGTGCTAGTGGTGCGGGGGCGGAACCACGGACCCAGTACTTC
CDR3aa: CASGAGAEPRTQYF

v_gene: TRBV2
d_gene: NA
j_gene: TRBJ2-4
abundance: NA
CDR3nt: TGTGCCAGCAGTGAAATGGGGCCCCAAGCCAAAAACATTCAGTACTTC
CDR3aa: CASSEMGPQAKNIQYF

v_gene: TRBV27
d_gene: NA
j_gene: TRBJ1-6
abundance: NA
CDR3nt: TGTGCCAGCAGTTTTAATCACCCTGATAATTCACCCCTCCACTTT
CDR3aa: CASSFNHPDNSPLHF

v_gene: TRBV19
d_gene: NA
j_gene: TRBJ2-1
abundance: NA
CDR3nt: TGTGCCAGTAGTATGTACAGCGGGCCCCTCAATGAGCAGTTCTTC
CDR3aa: CASSMYSGPLNEQFF

v_gene: TRBV27
d_gene: NA
j_gene: TRBJ1-2
abundance: NA
CDR3nt: TGTGCCAGCAGTTTAGGGGGAAGAAACTATGGCTACACCTTC
CDR3aa: CASSLGGRNYGYTF

v_gene: TRBV18
d_gene: NA
j_gene: TRBJ1-2
abundance: NA
CDR3nt: TGTGCCAGCTCACCGCAGCCAGGGGCCGAGGCTAACTATGGCTACACCTTC
CDR3aa: CASSPQPGAEANYGYTF

v_gene: TRBV6-1
d_gene: TRBD1
j_gene: TRBJ1-1
abundance: NA
CDR3nt: TGTGCCAGCAGAGCCGCCAGGGGGCGGGACACTGAAGCTTTCTTT
CDR3aa: CASRAARGRDTEAFF

v_gene: TRBV28
d_gene: NA
j_gene: TRBJ1-1
abundance: NA
CDR3nt: TGTGCCACCAATCCGGCGTGGGAGCTGAACACTGAAGCTTTCTTT
CDR3aa: CATNPAWELNTEAFF

v_gene: TRBV6-5
d_gene: NA
j_gene: TRBJ2-3
abundance: NA
CDR3nt: TGTGCCAGCATGACAACAGATACGCAGTATTTT
CDR3aa: CASMTTDTQYF

v_gene: TRBV6-5
d_gene: TRBD1
j_gene: TRBJ1-1
abundance: NA
CDR3nt: TGTGCCAGCAGTTACTCGGGACAGCTGAACACTGAAGCTTTCTTT
CDR3aa: CASSYSGQLNTEAFF

v_gene: TRBV6-6
d_gene: NA
j_gene: TRBJ1-1
abundance: NA
CDR3nt: TGTGCCAGCAGAACTACCGGACTGGGGAACACTGAAGCTTTCTTT
CDR3aa: CASRTTGLGNTEAFF

v_gene: TRBV11-2
d_gene: TRBD1
j_gene: TRBJ2-1
abundance: NA
CDR3nt: TGTGCCAGCAGCTACGGGACAGGGGGCGTCGATGAGCAGTTCTTC
CDR3aa: CASSYGTGGVDEQFF

v_gene: TRBV6-5
d_gene: NA
j_gene: TRBJ2-5
abundance: NA
CDR3nt: TGTGCCAGCAGTTCCTCGCGGGCAGGGTGGGAGACCCAGTACTTC
CDR3aa: CASSSSRAGWETQYF

v_gene: TRBV4-1
d_gene: TRBD1
j_gene: TRBJ1-6
abundance: NA
CDR3nt: TGCGCCAGCAGCCTCGGGACAGAATCACCCCTCCACTTT
CDR3aa: CASSLGTESPLHF

v_gene: TRBV2
d_gene: NA
j_gene: TRBJ1-1
abundance: NA
CDR3nt: TGTGCCAGCAGTGAAGCGGTAGTTTACACTGAAGCTTTCTTT
CDR3aa: CASSEAVVYTEAFF

v_gene: TRBV2
d_gene: NA
j_gene: TRBJ1-3
abundance: NA
CDR3nt: TGTGCCAGCAGTGAAGGTTGGAATCCAAGGGGGACCATATATTTT
CDR3aa: CASSEGWNPRGTIYF

v_gene: TRBV13
d_gene: TRBD1
j_gene: TRBJ1-2
abundance: NA
CDR3nt: TGTGCCAGCAGCGCCGGATCCGGGACAGGGGCTGGCTACACCTTC
CDR3aa: CASSAGSGTGAGYTF

v_gene: TRBV5-1
d_gene: TRBD2
j_gene: TRBJ2-1
abundance: NA
CDR3nt: TGCGCCAGCAGCTTGGAACTAGCGGGAGGGGTCCTTTACAATGAGCAGTTCTTC
CDR3aa: CASSLELAGGVLYNEQFF

v_gene: TRBV6-5
d_gene: NA
j_gene: TRBJ2-7
abundance: NA
CDR3nt: TGTGCCACCTCGACGGTAGGGAGCTCCTACGAGCAGTACTTC
CDR3aa: CATSTVGSSYEQYF

v_gene: TRBV19
d_gene: NA
j_gene: TRBJ1-3
abundance: NA
CDR3nt: TGTGCCAGCGAAACTGGAAACACCATATATTTT
CDR3aa: CASETGNTIYF

v_gene: TRBV19
d_gene: TRBD1
j_gene: TRBJ2-7
abundance: NA
CDR3nt: TGTGCCACTCGATGGGGAGACAGGGATTCCTACGAGCAGTACTTC
CDR3aa: CATRWGDRDSYEQYF

v_gene: TRBV7-9
d_gene: NA
j_gene: TRBJ1-2
abundance: NA
CDR3nt: TGTGCCAGCAGCTTAGACTCGGGGGGGACCCTTGGCTACACCTTC
CDR3aa: CASSLDSGGTLGYTF

v_gene: TRBV28
d_gene: TRBD1
j_gene: TRBJ2-1
abundance: NA
CDR3nt: TGTGCCAGCAGTTTTGGGACAGGGGGCAATGAGCAGTTCTTC
CDR3aa: CASSFGTGGNEQFF

v_gene: TRBV7-6
d_gene: NA
j_gene: TRBJ1-1
abundance: NA
CDR3nt: TGTGCCAGCAGCTTCGGGGCAGGGAACACTGAAGCTTTCTTT
CDR3aa: CASSFGAGNTEAFF

v_gene: TRBV11-3
d_gene: TRBD1
j_gene: TRBJ2-7
abundance: once
CDR3nt: TGTGCCAGCAGCTCCCCGGGAGTGTACAGGGGGCGGTACGAGCAGTACTTC
CDR3aa: CASSSPGVYRGRYEQYF

v_gene: TRBV28
d_gene: NA
j_gene: TRBJ2-1
abundance: NA
CDR3nt: TGTGCCAGCAGTTATAGCGAAACTGAGCAGTTCTTC
CDR3aa: CASSYSETEQFF

v_gene: TRBV11-2
d_gene: NA
j_gene: TRBJ2-2
abundance: NA
CDR3nt: TGTGCCAGCAGCCGTAGAAGCGGAGCGAAAATGGCCGGGGAGCTGTTTTTT
CDR3aa: CASSRRSGAKMAGELFF